This entry describes one T cell receptor beta chain. Its antigen is not identified. TCR alpha and TCR beta cDNA libraries carrying sample barcodes and UMIs were produced by 5'RACE using constant-segment primers. TCRdb redid the calling of the 5' RACE reads with MiXCR, one entry per CDR3 protein. The table has under 300,000 distinct CDR3 sequences, roughly 8.2% seen once. The sample comes from a study of T-cell memory formation after mild COVID-19. Study-level points and caveats: The SARS-CoV-2 specificity of second-wave clones reaching peak at day 37 remained unverified. Clones that shrank (day 15 to 85) were balanced CD4/CD8, whereas later expanders leaned CD4+.

This receptor was identified in a man aged 18 to 30 who had mild COVID-19 (a few samples of this study predate the infection). Cell type and time point are not known. The sequencing sample was made of PBMCs or a T cell subset sorted from them (not recorded which).

CDR3 nucleotide sequence: TGCGCCAGCAGCCAAGAGCACAGATTAAACACTGAAGCTTTCTTT. The encoded protein is CASSQEHRLNTEAFF. The V call is TRBV4-1, the J call TRBJ1-1; D is undetermined. This CDR3 has 15 amino acids. Trimming shortened V by 0 bases and J by 2 bases, and 10 bases separated the two germline ends. From germline, CDR1 is MGHRA and CDR2 YSYEKL.